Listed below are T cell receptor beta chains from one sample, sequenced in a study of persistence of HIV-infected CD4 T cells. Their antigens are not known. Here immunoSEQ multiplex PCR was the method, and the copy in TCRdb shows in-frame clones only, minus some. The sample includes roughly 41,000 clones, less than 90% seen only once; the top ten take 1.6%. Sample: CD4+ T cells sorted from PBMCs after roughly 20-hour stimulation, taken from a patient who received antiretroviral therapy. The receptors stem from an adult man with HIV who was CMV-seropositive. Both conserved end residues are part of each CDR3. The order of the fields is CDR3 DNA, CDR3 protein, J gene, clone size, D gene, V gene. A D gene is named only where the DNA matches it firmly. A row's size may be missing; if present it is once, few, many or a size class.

cdr3_nt: TGTGCCAGCGGGACAGAGTCCTACAATGAGCAGTTCTTC
cdr3_aa: CASGTESYNEQFF
j_call: TRBJ2-1
clone_size: .
d_call: TRBD1
v_call: TRBV6-5

cdr3_nt: TGTGCCAGCAGTGAAGCCTCAGGGTTGATCGACATTCAGTACTTC
cdr3_aa: CASSEASGLIDIQYF
j_call: TRBJ2-4
clone_size: few
d_call: .
v_call: TRBV6-1

cdr3_nt: TGTGCCAGCAGCTCGGGGTCGGGAAATCAGCCCCAGCATTTT
cdr3_aa: CASSSGSGNQPQHF
j_call: TRBJ1-5
clone_size: once
d_call: .
v_call: TRBV7-8

cdr3_nt: TGTGCCAGCAGGTCGACCCAGAACACTGAAGCTTTCTTT
cdr3_aa: CASRSTQNTEAFF
j_call: TRBJ1-1
clone_size: .
d_call: .
v_call: TRBV2

cdr3_nt: TGTGCCAGCAGCCCTTACACGAACACCGGGGAGCTGTTTTTT
cdr3_aa: CASSPYTNTGELFF
j_call: TRBJ2-2
clone_size: .
d_call: .
v_call: TRBV7-2

cdr3_nt: TGCGCCAGCAGCCAAGATCTCGGGGTCAGGACTGAAGCTTTCTTT
cdr3_aa: CASSQDLGVRTEAFF
j_call: TRBJ1-1
clone_size: .
d_call: .
v_call: TRBV4-1

cdr3_nt: TGCGCCAGCAGCTTGGGTGCGACAGGGGGTAGGGACACTGAAGCTTTCTTT
cdr3_aa: CASSLGATGGRDTEAFF
j_call: TRBJ1-1
clone_size: .
d_call: TRBD1
v_call: TRBV5-1

cdr3_nt: TGTGCCAGCAGGAGGATCCAGGGAAGTGGGGAGCAGTACTTC
cdr3_aa: CASRRIQGSGEQYF
j_call: TRBJ2-7
clone_size: .
d_call: .
v_call: TRBV6-5

cdr3_nt: TGTGCCAGCAGCCGACTAGCGGGGGCCCTCGATACGCAGTATTTT
cdr3_aa: CASSRLAGALDTQYF
j_call: TRBJ2-3
clone_size: .
d_call: TRBD2
v_call: TRBV6-5

cdr3_nt: TGTGCCATCGGTGGGACAGGGGCACACGAGCAGTACTTC
cdr3_aa: CAIGGTGAHEQYF
j_call: TRBJ2-7
clone_size: .
d_call: TRBD1
v_call: TRBV10-3

cdr3_nt: TGTACTGCCGGGACAAAGAACACCGGGGAGCTGTTTTTT
cdr3_aa: CTAGTKNTGELFF
j_call: TRBJ2-2
clone_size: once
d_call: .
v_call: TRBV6-5

cdr3_nt: TGTGCCAGCAGTGCCAAGGGGGACTATGGCTACACCTTC
cdr3_aa: CASSAKGDYGYTF
j_call: TRBJ1-2
clone_size: few
d_call: .
v_call: TRBV9

cdr3_nt: TGTGCCAGTAGAAACCCACAAGGGCGGGGAACTAACTATGGCTACACCTTC
cdr3_aa: CASRNPQGRGTNYGYTF
j_call: TRBJ1-2
clone_size: few
d_call: .
v_call: TRBV19

cdr3_nt: TGTGCCAGCTCATCTTTACCTCACAGGGCCGGGGCCAACGTCCTGACTTTC
cdr3_aa: CASSSLPHRAGANVLTF
j_call: TRBJ2-6
clone_size: .
d_call: .
v_call: TRBV18

cdr3_nt: TGTGCCAGCCTCGGACCGGGCACAGATACGCAGTATTTT
cdr3_aa: CASLGPGTDTQYF
j_call: TRBJ2-3
clone_size: .
d_call: .
v_call: TRBV25-1

cdr3_nt: TGTGCCAGCCTGACACTCCGAGGAAACACCATATATTTT
cdr3_aa: CASLTLRGNTIYF
j_call: TRBJ1-3
clone_size: .
d_call: .
v_call: TRBV2

cdr3_nt: TGTGCCAGCAGCCGAATGGGCGCCGGGGAGCTGTTTTTT
cdr3_aa: CASSRMGAGELFF
j_call: TRBJ2-2
clone_size: .
d_call: .
v_call: TRBV5-5